This TCR beta chain came from a study of Ad26.COV2.S vaccination and SARS-CoV-2 variants. The overall study: Of the COV1001 trial arms, the Ad26.COV2.S arm included the donor. Once, or twice with 56 days between doses, Ad26.COV2.S was given intramuscularly. The study's findings and limits: It was reported that spike-specific CD8+ and CD4+ T cell responses were substantially broad after vaccination.

Looked up from germline, CDR1 is KGHSH and CDR2 is LQKENI. This CDR3 has 14 residues. V lost 2 bases, J lost 2 bases, and 7 bases lay in between. Some clones are missing from TCRdb's copy, which holds only in-frame ones; the method was immunoSEQ multiplex PCR. The table shows approximately 400,000 clones, with 70% to 90% occurring only once. The treatment is: 15 to 20 received Ad26.COV2.S at low or high dose, single or two shots; a few received placebo; per-sample allocation not given. The samples were gathered on day 63 after the first injection of vaccine or placebo. Based in Boston, the donor was an adult of 18-55 years. For this clone: Its antigen is unidentified. The sample has other DNA sequences that encode this CDR3 too.

The chain couples TRBV18 to TRBJ1-3; D gene ambiguous. The sample consisted of peripheral blood, taken in a trial of Ad26.COV2.S vaccine versus placebo. The receptor comes from a person aged 18 to 59 who received the Ad26.COV2.S COVID-19 vaccine or a placebo. CDR3 in amino acids: CASSPGGTGNTIYF. In DNA form, the CDR3 reads TGTGCCAGCTCACCAGGAGGCACTGGAAACACCATATATTTT. The variable domain in full, completed from reference TRBV18 and TRBJ1-3, reads NAGVMQNPRHLVRRRGQEARLRCSPMKGHSHVYWYRQLPEEGLKFMVYLQKENIIDESGMPKERFSAEFPKEGPSILRIQQVVRGDSAAYFCASSPGGTGNTIYFGEGSWLTVV.